A selection of T cell receptor beta chains follows, all from one sample in a study of identical twins. One entry per CDR3 protein, called by TCRdb with MiXCR from the 5' RACE reads. The table lists fewer than 900,000 distinct CDR3 sequences, approximately 18% of them singletons. The sample was also reused in another study, on T cells expressing NK-cell markers.

Material for sequencing was PBMCs. The receptor source for this set is a woman between 18 and 29 years old in good health. CDR3s include the opening cysteine and the closing phenylalanine or tryptophan.

v_gene	j_gene	CDR3aa
TRBV20-1	TRBJ1-1	CSANQGGSTEAFF
TRBV9	TRBJ2-1	CASSVVGGSYNEQFF
TRBV20-1	TRBJ2-7	CSALTSGALTYEQYF
TRBV20-1	TRBJ1-1	CSARVYRTNTEAFF
TRBV11-2	TRBJ2-4	CASTPMGVYIQYF
TRBV9	TRBJ1-6	CASSAGQDNSPLHF
TRBV20-1	TRBJ2-7	CSATTGTQTSYEQYF
TRBV2	TRBJ2-7	CASMGQSPYEQYF
TRBV12-3/TRBV12-4	TRBJ1-2	CASKPGQLYGYTF
TRBV30	TRBJ2-7	CAWSVSGFYEQYF
TRBV29-1	TRBJ2-7	CSVIPGQGPEYF
TRBV6-2/TRBV6-3	TRBJ1-6	CASRQFGSPLHF
TRBV20-1	TRBJ2-3	CSARDRRVADTQYF
TRBV20-1	TRBJ2-7	CSARWRELGEQYF
TRBV10-3	TRBJ2-3	CAISEPYRGGTDTQYF
TRBV20-1	TRBJ1-2	CSAPSDIPYGYTF
TRBV15	TRBJ2-7	CATSKPGPYEQYF
TRBV20-1	TRBJ2-3	CSVGLVGPGTQYF
TRBV4-3	TRBJ1-4	CASSPVGWGKLFF
TRBV7-2	TRBJ2-5	CASRLPPDSTQYF
TRBV4-2	TRBJ2-3	CASSQDLNGYTDTQYF
TRBV20-1	TRBJ1-2	CSARTRDRGGYTF
TRBV20-1	TRBJ2-2	CSASVTGELFF
TRBV12-3/TRBV12-4	TRBJ2-7	CASSFPTGGDYEQYF
TRBV9	TRBJ2-2	CASSVAHKNTGELFF
TRBV5-1	TRBJ2-3	CASSFVPRGHTDTQYF
TRBV5-1	TRBJ1-1	CASSLTGQTLTEAFF
TRBV12-3/TRBV12-4	TRBJ2-1	CASRMGSEQFF
TRBV29-1	TRBJ2-3	CSVVLATRGSTDTQYF
TRBV7-9	TRBJ2-6	CASSKGTGPLDVLTF
TRBV18	TRBJ2-3	CASSPSFADTQYF
TRBV12-3/TRBV12-4	TRBJ1-5	CASSLIQGGYQPQHF
TRBV6-1	TRBJ2-7	CASAPAGGRAGLYEQYF